This T cell receptor beta chain was retrieved from a study of blood T cells in healthy people across ages. On this clonotype itself: The antigen remains unidentified. Just one base apart from a much larger clone, this may be a read error.

Combining a sample-barcoded 5' primer with a J-beta primer mix, a second PCR ran for roughly 6 to 12 cycles. TCRdb reprocessed the 5' RACE reads with MiXCR, giving one entry per CDR3 protein. The sample lists more than 1.4 million distinct CDR3 sequences, about 40% seen once, with around 8% in the top ten. Notes on the study in general: Those diversity estimates obtained from one million T cells were thought to be underestimates.

The clonotype was recovered from a woman aged 18-29 years in good health. Sequencing was done on a sample of blood.

For the CDR3, the DNA is TGTGCCACCAGAGGACTAGCGGTTAGCACAGATACGCGGTATTTT. Its protein product is CATRGLAVSTDTRYF. The genes are TRBV10-3 and TRBJ2-3; 10 nucleotides match TRBD2. The germline V gene encodes CDR1 ENHRY and CDR2 SYGVKD. This CDR3 contains 15 residues.